This T cell receptor beta chain was identified in a study of shared clonotypes between healthy human individuals. Study context: CD4 naive and memory got three plates each, CD8 naive two, CD8 memory one.

In regard to this clone: Its antigen is undetermined.

Profiling relied on immunoSEQ multiplex PCR, and the TCRdb table lists in-frame clones only, not all of them. The data contain some 680,000 clones, roughly 72% of them singletons. Germline CDR1 reads WSHSY; CDR2 reads SAAADI. The CDR3 spans 14 residues. Germline trimming cut 5 bases from V and 0 bases from J; bases unmatched to any gene: 3. Study outcomes and limitations: With several donors compared, 4.5% to 6.5% of naive CD4 clonotypes were shared.

The specimen sequenced was memory CD4+ T cells sorted from blood. The subset denotes: CD45RA-negative fraction. This sequence was found in a woman aged 30 to 39 in good health. The V gene is TRBV10-2, the J gene TRBJ2-7; 8 positions agree with TRBD1. The CDR3 spells CASSRQGPSYEQYF. The CDR3 DNA sequence: TGCGCCAGCAGTCGACAGGGGCCCTCCTACGAGCAGTACTTC.